This is a list of T cell receptor beta chains from one sample in a study of blood T cell repertoires in COVID-19. The method was immunoSEQ multiplex PCR; TCRdb's version includes in-frame clones alone and lacks a portion of them. Among about 300,000 clones listed, 85% to 90% were seen once. Sequenced sample: PBMCs or T cells enriched from blood (not recorded which). These receptors were taken from a man in his thirties or forties who had recovered from COVID-19. The CDR3 runs from the conserved cysteine through the conserved F or W. Each record gives: J gene, D gene, V gene, clone size, CDR3 DNA, CDR3 protein. D genes are given only for firm matches. Size is stated for part of the rows, as once, few or many counts, or as a class when the clone is expanded.

j_call: TRBJ2-7
d_call: .
v_call: TRBV19
clone_size: .
cdr3_nt: TGTGCCAGTAGTAGCGGGCTGGGCTACGAGCAGTACTTC
cdr3_aa: CASSSGLGYEQYF

j_call: TRBJ1-1
d_call: .
v_call: TRBV7-9
clone_size: once
cdr3_nt: TGTGCCGAAAGCTTAGAAGCAGGGGTCACTGAAGCTTTCTTT
cdr3_aa: CAESLEAGVTEAFF

j_call: TRBJ2-5
d_call: TRBD1
v_call: TRBV15
clone_size: .
cdr3_nt: TGTGCCACCAGCAGAGGCGACAGGGGGAGGCAAGAGACCCAGTACTTC
cdr3_aa: CATSRGDRGRQETQYF

j_call: TRBJ1-1
d_call: .
v_call: TRBV5-1
clone_size: .
cdr3_nt: TGCGCCAGCAGCAACGGTAAGAACACTGAAGCTTTCTTT
cdr3_aa: CASSNGKNTEAFF

j_call: TRBJ1-4
d_call: TRBD1
v_call: TRBV27
clone_size: few
cdr3_nt: TGTGCCAGCAGTAGCCAGGGGGATGAAAAACTGTTTTTT
cdr3_aa: CASSSQGDEKLFF

j_call: TRBJ1-4
d_call: TRBD1
v_call: TRBV5-1
clone_size: .
cdr3_nt: TGCGCCAGCAGCCCCGCAAACAGGGGCGGTGAAAAACTGTTTTTT
cdr3_aa: CASSPANRGGEKLFF

j_call: TRBJ1-1
d_call: .
v_call: TRBV5-1
clone_size: .
cdr3_nt: TGCGCCAGCAGCTTGGCCGTGGGGGGTAGGACTGAAGCTTTCTTT
cdr3_aa: CASSLAVGGRTEAFF

j_call: TRBJ2-3
d_call: .
v_call: TRBV19
clone_size: .
cdr3_nt: TGTGCCAGTAGTCATGGCTCAGTTGTGGATACGCAGTATTTT
cdr3_aa: CASSHGSVVDTQYF

j_call: TRBJ2-7
d_call: .
v_call: TRBV21-1
clone_size: .
cdr3_nt: TGTGCCAGCAGCGGGATAAGGGGAACGGGCGGGGGGTACTACGAGCAGTACTTC
cdr3_aa: CASSGIRGTGGGYYEQYF

j_call: TRBJ2-7
d_call: TRBD2
v_call: TRBV2
clone_size: .
cdr3_nt: TGTGCCAGCAGCCAGAGGCGGGAGGGGGTCTACGAGCAGTACTTC
cdr3_aa: CASSQRREGVYEQYF

j_call: TRBJ1-5
d_call: .
v_call: TRBV18
clone_size: .
cdr3_nt: TGTGCCAGCTCACCCAGCCTACAGGGAAGGGACAATCAGCCCCAGCATTTT
cdr3_aa: CASSPSLQGRDNQPQHF

j_call: TRBJ2-3
d_call: TRBD2
v_call: TRBV7-9
clone_size: .
cdr3_nt: TGTGCCAGCAGCCCAACGGGACTAGCAGCAGATACGCAGTATTTT
cdr3_aa: CASSPTGLAADTQYF

j_call: TRBJ2-2
d_call: .
v_call: TRBV19
clone_size: .
cdr3_nt: TGTGCCAGTAACGCAGTGAACACCGGGGAGCTGTTTTTT
cdr3_aa: CASNAVNTGELFF

j_call: TRBJ2-7
d_call: TRBD2
v_call: TRBV10-3
clone_size: .
cdr3_nt: TGTGCCATCAGTGAGGAACTAGCGGGACCCAAATCCTACGAGCAGTACTTC
cdr3_aa: CAISEELAGPKSYEQYF

j_call: TRBJ2-7
d_call: .
v_call: TRBV18
clone_size: .
cdr3_nt: TGTGCCAGCTCACCACCGAGCATTTACGGGGGCGAGCAGTACTTC
cdr3_aa: CASSPPSIYGGEQYF

j_call: TRBJ2-1
d_call: TRBD2
v_call: TRBV15
clone_size: .
cdr3_nt: TGTGCCACCAGCAGACTAGCGGGAGTAACCTCCTACAATGAGCAGTTCTTC
cdr3_aa: CATSRLAGVTSYNEQFF

j_call: TRBJ1-5
d_call: TRBD1
v_call: TRBV10-1
clone_size: .
cdr3_nt: TGCGCCAGCAGCCCAGGGGGTCAGCCCCAGCATTTT
cdr3_aa: CASSPGGQPQHF

j_call: TRBJ1-4
d_call: .
v_call: TRBV2
clone_size: .
cdr3_nt: TGTGCCAGCAGCCAAAACGTGGCAGGGTTAGGAAAACTGTTTTTT
cdr3_aa: CASSQNVAGLGKLFF

j_call: TRBJ2-6
d_call: .
v_call: TRBV7-2
clone_size: .
cdr3_nt: TGTGCCAGCGAGCGAAGCTCTGGGGCCAACGTCCTGACTTTC
cdr3_aa: CASERSSGANVLTF

j_call: TRBJ1-2
d_call: .
v_call: TRBV11-2
clone_size: .
cdr3_nt: TGTGCCAGCAGCTTACGGGGTAACTATGGCTACACCTTC
cdr3_aa: CASSLRGNYGYTF

j_call: TRBJ1-3
d_call: TRBD1
v_call: TRBV7-8
clone_size: few
cdr3_nt: TGTGCCAGCAGCATCGACAGGGCCTCCGGGAACATATATTTT
cdr3_aa: CASSIDRASGNIYF

j_call: TRBJ1-2
d_call: TRBD1
v_call: TRBV25-1
clone_size: .
cdr3_nt: TGTGCCAGCAGGTCGGACAGGTTGGGCAACTATGGCTACACCTTC
cdr3_aa: CASRSDRLGNYGYTF

j_call: TRBJ2-1
d_call: TRBD2
v_call: TRBV11-3
clone_size: .
cdr3_nt: TGTGCCAGCAGCTTAGTGCTAGCGGAAACAACGGGTTCCTACAATGAGCAGTTCTTC
cdr3_aa: CASSLVLAETTGSYNEQFF

j_call: TRBJ2-5
d_call: TRBD2
v_call: TRBV5-8
clone_size: once
cdr3_nt: TGTGCCAGCAGCTTGGGTCAGGGACTAGCGGGACGACGAGAGACCCAGTACTTC
cdr3_aa: CASSLGQGLAGRRETQYF

j_call: TRBJ2-5
d_call: TRBD2
v_call: TRBV7-9
clone_size: .
cdr3_nt: TGTGCCAGCAGACCCGGGACTAGCGAGACCCAGTACTTC
cdr3_aa: CASRPGTSETQYF

j_call: TRBJ2-1
d_call: TRBD1
v_call: TRBV24-1
clone_size: .
cdr3_nt: TGTGCCACCAGTGATTCCGGGACAGGGAAAGGGTACAATGAGCAGTTCTTC
cdr3_aa: CATSDSGTGKGYNEQFF

j_call: TRBJ2-3
d_call: TRBD2
v_call: TRBV13
clone_size: .
cdr3_nt: TGTGCCAGCAGCCCCAGTGGGGGTAGCGGGAACACAGATACGCAGTATTTT
cdr3_aa: CASSPSGGSGNTDTQYF

j_call: TRBJ2-1
d_call: TRBD2
v_call: TRBV3-1/TRBV3-2
clone_size: few
cdr3_nt: TGTGCCAGCACCTCCTCGGGGGGGGATGAGCAGTTCTTC
cdr3_aa: CASTSSGGDEQFF

j_call: TRBJ2-1
d_call: TRBD2
v_call: TRBV6-5
clone_size: .
cdr3_nt: TGTGCCAGCAGTTACCGGCGGGAGGGCCTTGGCAATGAGCAGTTCTTC
cdr3_aa: CASSYRREGLGNEQFF

j_call: TRBJ1-1
d_call: .
v_call: TRBV6-5
clone_size: .
cdr3_nt: TGTGCCAGCAGTTACTCGGGAGGGGCAGCTTTCTTT
cdr3_aa: CASSYSGGAAFF

j_call: TRBJ1-1
d_call: TRBD1
v_call: TRBV3-1/TRBV3-2
clone_size: .
cdr3_nt: TGTGCCAGCAGCCCCCAAGGACAGGGGACCACTGAAGCTTTCTTT
cdr3_aa: CASSPQGQGTTEAFF

j_call: TRBJ2-5
d_call: TRBD1
v_call: TRBV6-5
clone_size: .
cdr3_nt: TGTGCCAGCAGGGTGGTCCAGGGGGCAAAAGAGACCCAGTACTTC
cdr3_aa: CASRVVQGAKETQYF

j_call: TRBJ2-3
d_call: TRBD2
v_call: TRBV2
clone_size: .
cdr3_nt: TGTGCCAGCAGTGAAGCGGCGGGGAGGGCCGCAGATACGCAGTATTTT
cdr3_aa: CASSEAAGRAADTQYF

j_call: TRBJ1-4
d_call: .
v_call: TRBV3-1/TRBV3-2
clone_size: .
cdr3_nt: TGTGCCAGCAACCTCCTAAACGGGGTGGGAGAAGGTTCTGTAAAACTGTTTTTT
cdr3_aa: CASNLLNGVGEGSVKLFF

j_call: TRBJ1-5
d_call: .
v_call: TRBV4-1
clone_size: .
cdr3_nt: TGCGCCAGCAGCCATACCACGGCGGCAGTCAATCAGCCCCAGCATTTT
cdr3_aa: CASSHTTAAVNQPQHF

j_call: TRBJ2-3
d_call: TRBD2
v_call: TRBV7-2
clone_size: once
cdr3_nt: TGTGCCGGTGAGACAACGGGACTAGCGGGATTCGCAGATACGCAGTATTTT
cdr3_aa: CAGETTGLAGFADTQYF

j_call: TRBJ2-7
d_call: .
v_call: TRBV6-2/TRBV6-3
clone_size: few
cdr3_nt: TGTGCCAGCAGTTACTGGGGGGATCAGCAGTACTTC
cdr3_aa: CASSYWGDQQYF

j_call: TRBJ1-2
d_call: .
v_call: TRBV25-1
clone_size: .
cdr3_nt: TGTGCCAGCAGCGGGGGGGGCCCGGCTAACTATGGCTACACCTTC
cdr3_aa: CASSGGGPANYGYTF

j_call: TRBJ1-1
d_call: .
v_call: TRBV28
clone_size: .
cdr3_nt: TGTGCCAGCAGCCCCGGGGGACGGGTTAAGGACACTGAAGCTTTCTTT
cdr3_aa: CASSPGGRVKDTEAFF

j_call: TRBJ2-3
d_call: TRBD2
v_call: TRBV11-2
clone_size: .
cdr3_nt: TGTGCCAGCAGCTTAGGGGGCCTAGCGGGGGGCCCAGATACGCAGTATTTT
cdr3_aa: CASSLGGLAGGPDTQYF

j_call: TRBJ2-3
d_call: TRBD2
v_call: TRBV11-3
clone_size: .
cdr3_nt: TGTGCCAGCAGACTCCCGGGACTAGCGGGAAGCACAGATACGCAGTATTTT
cdr3_aa: CASRLPGLAGSTDTQYF

j_call: TRBJ1-2
d_call: .
v_call: TRBV19
clone_size: .
cdr3_nt: TGTGCCAGTAGTGTCGGACAGTGGGGCTATGGCTACACCTTC
cdr3_aa: CASSVGQWGYGYTF

j_call: TRBJ1-6
d_call: .
v_call: TRBV7-8
clone_size: .
cdr3_nt: TGTGCCAGCAGCTTCGGAGGGTTCTCCTATAATTCACCCCTCCACTTT
cdr3_aa: CASSFGGFSYNSPLHF

j_call: TRBJ1-5
d_call: .
v_call: TRBV2
clone_size: once
cdr3_nt: TGTGCCAGCAGTACTCAGGGGATGGGCAATCAGCCCCAGCATTTT
cdr3_aa: CASSTQGMGNQPQHF

j_call: TRBJ1-4
d_call: .
v_call: TRBV30
clone_size: .
cdr3_nt: TGTGCCTGGTCTATTCGTTCGGGAGAAAAACTGTTTTTT
cdr3_aa: CAWSIRSGEKLFF

j_call: TRBJ1-1
d_call: .
v_call: TRBV2
clone_size: .
cdr3_nt: TGTGCCAGCAGCGAATATTCTGACAGGTACACTGAAGCTTTCTTT
cdr3_aa: CASSEYSDRYTEAFF

j_call: TRBJ2-5
d_call: .
v_call: TRBV5-4
clone_size: few
cdr3_nt: TGTGCCAGCAGCCCGGGCGAGGGCCAAGAGACCCAGTACTTC
cdr3_aa: CASSPGEGQETQYF

j_call: TRBJ2-5
d_call: .
v_call: TRBV7-9
clone_size: .
cdr3_nt: TGTGCCACAATCGGTGGGACGGAGGGTTTCAAGACCCAGTACTTC
cdr3_aa: CATIGGTEGFKTQYF

j_call: TRBJ1-1
d_call: TRBD1
v_call: TRBV19
clone_size: .
cdr3_nt: TGTGCCAGTACCTACGCGGTCAGGGGGTCTTCGGTAGCTTTCTTT
cdr3_aa: CASTYAVRGSSVAFF

j_call: TRBJ2-2
d_call: TRBD1
v_call: TRBV19
clone_size: .
cdr3_nt: TGTGCCAGTAGTATGACAGGGGGCTCCGGGGAGCTGTTTTTT
cdr3_aa: CASSMTGGSGELFF

j_call: TRBJ2-7
d_call: .
v_call: TRBV10-3
clone_size: .
cdr3_nt: TGTGCCATCAGTGAGACAGGCTACGAGCAGTACTTC
cdr3_aa: CAISETGYEQYF